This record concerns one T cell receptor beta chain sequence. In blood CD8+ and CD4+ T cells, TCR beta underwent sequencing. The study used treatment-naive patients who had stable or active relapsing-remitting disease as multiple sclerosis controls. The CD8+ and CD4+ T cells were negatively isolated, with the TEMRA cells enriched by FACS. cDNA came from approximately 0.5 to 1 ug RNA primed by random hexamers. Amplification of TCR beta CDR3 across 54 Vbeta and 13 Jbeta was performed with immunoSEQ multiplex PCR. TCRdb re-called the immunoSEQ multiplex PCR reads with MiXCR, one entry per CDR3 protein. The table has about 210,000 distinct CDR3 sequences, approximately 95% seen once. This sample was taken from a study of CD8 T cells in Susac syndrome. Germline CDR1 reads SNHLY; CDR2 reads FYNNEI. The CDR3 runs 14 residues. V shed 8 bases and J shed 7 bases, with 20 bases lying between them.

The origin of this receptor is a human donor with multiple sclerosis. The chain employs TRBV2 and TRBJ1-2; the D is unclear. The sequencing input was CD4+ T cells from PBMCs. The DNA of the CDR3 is TGTGCCAGCCGAGACGGGCCTCCATGGGGTGGCTACACCTTC. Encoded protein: CASRDGPPWGGYTF. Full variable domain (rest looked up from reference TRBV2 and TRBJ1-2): EPEVTQTPSHQVTQMGQEVILRCVPISNHLYFYWYRQILGQKVEFLVSFYNNEISEKSEIFDDQFSVERPDGSNFTLKIRSTKLEDSAMYFCASRDGPPWGGYTFGSGTRLTVV.